This entry lists 14 T cell receptor beta chains sequenced from one sample in a study of T cell responses to AZD1222 COVID-19 vaccine. Measured with immunoSEQ multiplex PCR; TCRdb has only the in-frame clones, and not every one. Of about 120,000 clones in the sample, around 90% were seen once. Here the sequenced sample was peripheral blood, taken on day 0 of AZD1222 vaccination. The receptors derive from an adult in good health.

V is TRBV7-9 and J is TRBJ1-4; possible D gene TRBD1, 5 bases. Germline CDR1 reads SEHNR; CDR2 reads FQNEAQ (reference sequence). V was pared by 0 bases and J by 6 bases, with 11 bases between. CDR3 length: 15 amino acids. Written as DNA, the CDR3 is TGTGCCAGCAGCTTAGCGGGACCGAGGGATGAAAAACTGTTTTTT. Protein product: CASSLAGPRDEKLFF.

This chain links TRBV28 with TRBJ1-2; possible D gene TRBD1, 5 bases. The CDR3 covers 13 residues. CDR1 is MDHEN and CDR2 is SYDVKM in the germline V gene. The ends were cut back, 2 bases at V and 8 bases at J, with 12 bases in the middle. The DNA of the CDR3 is TGTGCCAGCAGTTTAAACGGACAACGCGGCTACACCTTC. As protein: CASSLNGQRGYTF.

This chain uses TRBV28 with TRBJ2-7, with 14 bases that match TRBD2. The germline CDR1 and CDR2 sequences are MDHEN and SYDVKM. The junction had 1 base not matched to a gene; V was cut back by 9 bases and J by 6 bases. CDR3 size: 12 residues. In nucleotides, the CDR3 is TGTGCCAGTGGACTAGCGGGAGGCGAGCAGTACTTC. This gives the protein CASGLAGGEQYF.

The chain joins TRBV5-6 to TRBJ2-3; no reliable D call. This CDR3 has 17 residues. Germline CDR1 SGHDT, CDR2 YYEEEE. The ends were cut back, 2 bases at V and 1 base at J, with 17 bases in the middle. CDR3 in DNA: TGTGCCAGCAGCTTTAGATTACTACCATTGGGCACAGATACGCAGTATTTT. Protein sequence: CASSFRLLPLGTDTQYF.

The chain carries TRBV6-5 and TRBJ2-2, with D maybe TRBD1 (7 bases). This CDR3 has 13 amino acids. Looked up from germline, CDR1 is MNHEY and CDR2 is SVGAGI. Trimming left V 2 bases short and J 7 bases short, with 8 bases between. The CDR3 loop is CASSYQGGGELFF. The DNA for the CDR3 is TGTGCCAGCAGTTACCAGGGGGGCGGGGAGCTGTTTTTT.

This chain's CDR3 is CASSPPGSTGEQFF. The CDR3 bases are TGTGCCAGCAGCCCCCCGGGTAGCACCGGGGAGCAGTTCTTC. The V and J genes are TRBV9 and TRBJ2-1; D unresolved. V dropped 4 bases and J dropped 10 bases, with 18 bases sitting between them. CDR3 length equals 14 residues. Germline-derived CDR1 and CDR2 are SGDLS and YYNGEE.

The genes are TRBV30 and TRBJ1-1; D not resolved. The ends were cut back, 3 bases at V and 7 bases at J, with 6 bases in the middle. Germline loops: CDR1 GTSNPN, CDR2 SVGIG (reference sequence). This CDR3 has 10 amino acids. The CDR3 DNA is TGTGCCTGGAGATCATTTGAAGCTTTCTTT. Encoded protein: CAWRSFEAFF.

V gene TRBV9 combines with J gene TRBJ2-1; D is tentatively TRBD1 or TRBD2 (5 bases each). This CDR3 has 15 residues. Per the germline V gene, CDR1 is SGDLS and CDR2 is YYNGEE. The V gene lost 3 bases and the J gene lost 0 bases, with 10 bases spanning the gap. Written as DNA, the CDR3 is TGTGCCAGCAGCGAGGGACGCAGCTCCTACAATGAGCAGTTCTTC. Translating it yields CASSEGRSSYNEQFF.

CDR3 in amino acids: CASSLYGDQPQHF. The CDR3 region has the DNA TGTGCCAGCAGCCTTTACGGGGATCAGCCCCAGCATTTT. The chain recombines TRBV9 with TRBJ1-5; D is uncertain. Looked up from germline, CDR1 is SGDLS and CDR2 is YYNGEE. The length of the CDR3 is 13 residues. The V end was cut by 4 bases, the J end by 5 bases, with 10 bases between.

The rearrangement joins TRBV6-1 to TRBJ1-2, with 11 bases that match TRBD1. V lost 5 bases to trimming and J lost 2 bases; unmatched junction nucleotides: 4. Per the germline V gene, CDR1 is MNHNS and CDR2 is SASEGT. This CDR3 contains 15 residues. The CDR3 protein is CASSWDRGANYGYTF. In nucleotides, the CDR3 is TGTGCCAGCAGTTGGGACAGGGGGGCCAACTATGGCTACACCTTC.

In its sample, this clone was seen once. V gene TRBV7-2 combines with J gene TRBJ2-1; 13 bases agree with TRBD2. Losses at the gene ends were 1 base for V and 10 bases for J; bases not matched to a gene: 7. The CDR3 runs to 16 residues. Germline V gene data show CDR1 as SGHTA and CDR2 as FQGNSA. The CDR3 DNA sequence: TGTGCCAGCAGCTTAGGGGCCGGGACTAGCGGGGCCGAGCAGTTCTTC. It specifies CASSLGAGTSGAEQFF.

The rearrangement links TRBV10-1 to TRBJ2-7; D is unresolved. The CDR3 has 13 residues. Trimming cost V 2 bases and J 2 bases, with 7 bases left between them. CDR1 is WNHNN and CDR2 is SYGVQD in the germline V gene (reference sequence). In DNA, the CDR3 is TGCGCCAGCAGTGAGGACCTAACCTACGAGCAGTACTTC. It yields the protein CASSEDLTYEQYF.

In its sample, this clone was seen a few times. The rearrangement joins TRBV6-5 to TRBJ1-1; D is uncertain. CDR3 length: 16 residues. Trimming stripped 0 bases from V and 0 bases from J, with 11 bases between. CDR1 is MNHEY, CDR2 SVGAGI, per germline. CDR3: CASSYSMSGMNTEAFF. DNA of the CDR3: TGTGCCAGCAGTTACTCGATGTCGGGCATGAACACTGAAGCTTTCTTT.

The rearrangement links TRBV28 to TRBJ2-1; 8 bases align to TRBD2. Germline CDR1 and CDR2: MDHEN and SYDVKM. The CDR3 is made up of 15 amino acids. The J segment lost 0 bases and the V segment lost 6 bases, leaving 4 bases of the junction unmatched. The CDR3 here is CASSPSGSSYNEQFF. The CDR3 DNA reads as TGTGCCAGCAGCCCCAGCGGGAGCTCCTACAATGAGCAGTTCTTC.